This entry lists 21 T cell receptor beta chains sequenced from one sample in a study of blood T cell repertoires in COVID-19. Data came from immunoSEQ multiplex PCR; TCRdb stores just in-frame clones and leaves some out. This table holds tens of thousands of clones, approximately 78% found once. Material: peripheral blood. The receptor source for this set is a human donor in a cohort sampled during active or convalescent COVID-19.

The V call is TRBV19, the J call TRBJ2-5, with 7 bases fitting TRBD2. CDR1 LNHDA and CDR2 SQIVND come from the germline V gene (reference sequence). The CDR3 spans 20 residues. The J segment lost 2 bases and the V segment lost 5 bases, leaving 23 bases of the junction unmatched. The CDR3 DNA is TGTGCCAGTAGTGCTAGAGTCGGGACTATGATTGGCCACCATCAAGAGACCCAGTACTTC. Amino acid sequence: CASSARVGTMIGHHQETQYF.

The chain links TRBV7-2 to TRBJ2-7; D is undetermined. Germline V lookup: CDR1 SGHTA, CDR2 FQGNSA. Trimming removed 5 bases at V and 5 bases at J, with 10 bases between. This CDR3 region has 12 residues. CDR3 sequence (DNA): TGTGCCAGCAGCACCTACTCGGACGAGCAGTACTTC. Protein sequence: CASSTYSDEQYF.

The chain has TRBV12-5 and TRBJ2-7, with no clear D. Trimming removed 5 bases from V and 4 bases from J, with 12 bases in between. Germline CDR1 LGHNT, CDR2 FRNRAP. The CDR3 sequence is 13 residues long. For the CDR3, the DNA is TGTGCTAGTGGTGTAGACATACCATACGAGCAGTACTTC. Translated: CASGVDIPYEQYF. The whole variable domain, filled in from reference TRBV12-5 and TRBJ2-7, reads DARVTQTPRHKVTEMGQEVTMRCQPILGHNTVFWYRQTMMQGLELLAYFRNRAPLDDSGMPKDRFSAEMPDATLATLKIQPSEPRDSAVYFCASGVDIPYEQYFGPGTRLTVT.

V is TRBV6-5 and J is TRBJ1-2; 9 positions match TRBD1. The CDR3 is made up of 13 amino acids. The V segment lost 5 bases and the J segment 8 bases; nucleotides outside the gene matches: 6. CDR1 and CDR2 from the germline V gene are MNHEY and SVGAGI. The CDR3 DNA reads TGTGCCAGCAGTCTACAGGGGGCTTACGGCTACACCTTC. Residues: CASSLQGAYGYTF.

The chain links TRBV11-3 to TRBJ2-7, with 9 bases identical to TRBD2. The junction had 8 bases not matched to a gene; V was cut back by 0 bases and J by 5 bases. The CDR3 spans 16 residues. Germline CDR1 SGHNT, CDR2 YENEEA. The CDR3 bases are TGTGCCAGCAGCTTAGACGGGCGGGGGGGTGACGACGAGCAGTACTTC. This encodes CASSLDGRGGDDEQYF.

CDR3 DNA sequence: TGTGCCAGCAGCGGGACAGGGGGCACTGAAGCTTTCTTT. This translates into CASSGTGGTEAFF. V gene TRBV9 combines with J gene TRBJ1-1; TRBD1 aligns across 10 bases. Germline V gives CDR1 SGDLS, CDR2 YYNGEE. The CDR3 length is 13 residues. The trim removed 3 bases at V and 4 bases at J, leaving 0 bases unmatched.

The table lists this clone with a few counts. The chain employs TRBV4-1 and TRBJ1-2; D not resolved. CDR1 is MGHRA and CDR2 is YSYEKL in the germline V gene. The CDR3 length is 13 residues. V shed 2 bases and J shed 4 bases, with 8 bases lying between them. The CDR3 DNA sequence: TGCGCCAGCAGCCAAACGGCGGTCTATGGCTACACCTTC. Protein: CASSQTAVYGYTF.

The chain employs TRBV7-9 and TRBJ2-5; 10 bases agree with TRBD2. The CDR3 consists of 16 residues. V dropped 5 bases and J dropped 1; count of bases not matched to a gene: 7. The germline gives CDR1 SEHNR, CDR2 FQNEAQ (reference sequence). The CDR3 here is CASSVSLAGTQETQYF. In DNA form, the CDR3 reads TGTGCCAGCAGCGTCTCACTAGCGGGGACCCAAGAGACCCAGTACTTC.

The V call is TRBV19, the J call TRBJ1-5, with a possible D match to TRBD1 (6 bases). Trimming removed 7 bases from V and 5 bases from J, with 18 bases in between. This CDR3 contains 15 residues. The germline CDR1 and CDR2 sequences are LNHDA and SQIVND (reference sequence). In DNA form, the CDR3 reads TGTGCCAGTATTCCTACCCGGGGGGCGTATCAGCCCCAGCATTTT. Its protein is CASIPTRGAYQPQHF.

J is TRBJ1-2 and V is TRBV27; tentative D call: TRBD1 (6 bases). CDR1 is MNHEY, CDR2 SMNVEV, per germline (reference sequence). The CDR3 runs to 12 residues. V was shortened by 3 bases and J by 10 bases, with 12 bases between the two germline ends. The CDR3 reads CASSFTGRDYTF. The CDR3 region has the DNA TGTGCCAGCAGTTTCACAGGGAGGGACTACACCTTC.

CDR3 in DNA: TGTGCCAGCAGCCAAGACTTTAGGGGCGGTGAGCAGTTCTTC. It encodes CASSQDFRGGEQFF. The chain has TRBV3-1 (or the pseudogene TRBV3-2) and TRBJ2-1; the D gene is possibly TRBD1 (5 bases). The V end was cut by 0 bases, the J end by 9 bases, with 12 bases between. CDR3 length: 14 amino acids. From germline, CDR1 is LGHDT and CDR2 YNNKEL (reference sequence).

The V gene is TRBV19, the J gene TRBJ1-1; weak D call: TRBD1 (5 bases). CDR1 LNHDA and CDR2 SQIVND come from the germline V gene (reference sequence). The CDR3 runs 16 residues. V was clipped by 1 base and J by 0 bases, with 12 bases between them. This CDR3 is CASSIAGPPVNTEAFF. CDR3 sequence (DNA): TGTGCCAGTAGTATAGCAGGGCCACCTGTGAACACTGAAGCTTTCTTT.

This chain connects TRBV4-1 to TRBJ1-4, with 7 bases that match TRBD1. J gave up 10 bases and V 1 base, and 6 bases lay outside the gene matches. The CDR3 runs 14 residues. Germline loops: CDR1 MGHRA, CDR2 YSYEKL. CDR3 region: CASSQAQGKGKLFF. The CDR3 DNA reads as TGCGCCAGCAGCCAAGCACAGGGGAAGGGAAAACTGTTTTTT.

The V call is TRBV30, the J call TRBJ2-7; a weak D match, TRBD1 (5 bases). Germline lookup yields CDR1 GTSNPN and CDR2 SVGIG (reference sequence). The CDR3 loop spans 14 amino acids. The CDR3 is CASKGPPLSYEQYF. The CDR3 nucleotides read TGTGCTTCGAAGGGGCCCCCCCTCTCCTACGAGCAGTACTTC.

On this clone itself: Other DNA sequences from this sample encode an identical CDR3 as well. The CDR3 here is CASSIGQGSGYTF. CDR3 in DNA: TGTGCCAGTAGTATTGGACAGGGCTCTGGCTACACCTTC. This sequence joins TRBV19 and TRBJ1-2, with TRBD1 matching over 8 bases. The CDR3 is 13 residues long. With V trimmed by 3 bases and J by 7 bases, 4 bases remained unmatched. CDR1 is LNHDA and CDR2 is SQIVND in the germline V gene (reference sequence).

This clone came up once. V usage is TRBV2 and J usage is TRBJ1-3; D call uncertain. The V end was cut by 2 bases, the J end by 4 bases, with 3 bases between. The CDR3 sequence is 12 residues long. In germline, CDR1 is SNHLY, CDR2 FYNNEI. The CDR3 DNA follows: TGTGCCAGCAGTGAACAGGGAAACACCATATATTTT. This codes for CASSEQGNTIYF. Looking up the rest from reference TRBV2 and TRBJ1-3 gives the full variable domain: EPEVTQTPSHQVTQMGQEVILRCVPISNHLYFYWYRQILGQKVEFLVSFYNNEISEKSEIFDDQFSVERPDGSNFTLKIRSTKLEDSAMYFCASSEQGNTIYFGEGSWLTVV.

V and J are TRBV5-6 and TRBJ2-2, with 11 bases fitting TRBD2. V dropped 1 base and J dropped 4; count of bases not matched to a gene: 3. CDR1 SGHDT and CDR2 YYEEEE come from the germline V gene. The CDR3 totals 16 residues. This CDR3 is CASSLRLAGGTGELFF. The DNA for the CDR3 is TGTGCCAGCAGCTTGCGTCTAGCGGGGGGCACCGGGGAGCTGTTTTTT.

The V and J genes are TRBV5-4 and TRBJ2-7; D is perhaps TRBD2 (5 bases). The V gene lost 4 bases and the J gene lost 0 bases, with 11 bases spanning the gap. Germline V CDR1 and CDR2: SGHNT, YYREEE (reference sequence). The CDR3 is 14 residues long. The CDR3 reads CASSASGISYEQYF. The CDR3 DNA sequence: TGTGCCAGCAGCGCATCCGGGATCTCCTACGAGCAGTACTTC.

CDR3 loop: CASSGGRSSTDTQYF. CDR3 in DNA: TGTGCCAGCAGTGGGGGGCGATCTTCCACAGATACGCAGTATTTT. The V gene is TRBV2, the J gene TRBJ2-3; D perhaps matches TRBD1 (6 bases). From germline, CDR1 is SNHLY and CDR2 FYNNEI. The CDR3 has 15 amino acids. V gave up 4 bases and J gave up 2 bases, with 13 bases separating them.

The genes are TRBV9 and TRBJ2-3; D remains ambiguous. Trimming shortened V by 0 bases and J by 4 bases, and 9 bases separated the two germline ends. The CDR3 sequence is 14 residues long. CDR1 SGDLS and CDR2 YYNGEE come from the germline V gene. The CDR3 spells CASSVVSQADTQYF. The CDR3 DNA reads as TGTGCCAGCAGCGTAGTGTCTCAGGCAGATACGCAGTATTTT. Filled out from reference TRBV9 and TRBJ2-3, the complete variable domain reads DSGVTQTPKHLITATGQRVTLRCSPRSGDLSVYWYQQSLDQGLQFLIQYYNGEERAKGNILERFSAQQFPDLHSELNLSSLELGDSALYFCASSVVSQADTQYFGPGTRLTVL.

The V call is TRBV23-1, the J call TRBJ1-6, with 9 bases that match TRBD1. Being an ORF, TRBV23-1 has a function that is uncertain. V lost 4 bases and J lost 4; bases outside the gene matches: 8. The CDR3 runs to 17 residues. The CDR3 sequence is CASSPSGQGNYNSPLHF. The DNA for the CDR3 is TGCGCCAGCAGTCCGTCGGGACAGGGTAATTATAATTCACCCCTCCACTTT.